This T cell receptor beta chain was captured by sequencing in a study of metastatic and nonmetastatic thyroid tumors. TCRdb ran MiXCR on the PCR reads. The sample has approximately 35,000 clones; 35% to 45% are singletons. Thyroid surgery was preceded by no treatment in any patient. CDR1 is LGHNA and CDR2 is YSLEER in the germline V gene. Trimming left V 4 bases short and J 5 bases short, with 11 bases between. This CDR3 is built from 13 residues. The clonotype comes from a female donor with papillary thyroid cancer or a benign thyroid nodule (not recorded which). Some clones in this sample may be carry-over from other donors' samples. The sequenced sample was tumor tissue. The chain links TRBV4-3 to TRBJ2-5; D is uncertain. CDR3 nucleotide sequence: TGCGCCAGCAGCCCGACCGGTAGGGAGACCCAGTACTTC. Its translation: CASSPTGRETQYF.